This record looks at one T cell receptor beta chain sequence and its context. What antigen it recognizes has not been identified. No much larger clone exists at a distance of one base, and base qualities are not known. TCRbeta CDR3 regions were amplified from genomic DNA using the immunoSEQ Assay, a bias-controlled multiplex PCR. As for the authors' bioinformatics: The number of nucleated cells in each sample was estimated by amplification of reference gene primers within the assay. Sequence reads were collapsed and filtered to measure the absolute abundance of every unique TCRbeta CDR3 rearrangement. For each sample, productive Simpson clonality was calculated as the square root of Simpson's diversity index across productive rearrangements. This immuneACCESS table, as held by TCRdb, lists in-frame sequences with V and J called but not all clones. Of the missing ones, under half trace to an unresolved V gene in checked studies; the others have no known cause. The V and J calls and the clone size are those of that table, but D and trimming were determined from the DNA. The sample records roughly 260,000 clones, about 90% of which are singletons. The top ten clonotypes cover approximately 2% of the sample.

The sample belongs to a study of blood T cell repertoires in COVID-19 (dated by TCRdb to 2020 to 2022). Some background on the complete study: Samples from collaborators originated in the United States, Italy and Spain and spanned both the acute and convalescent phases of COVID-19. Where available, HLA class I and class II types were taken from metadata supplied by the sample provider and were not determined by assay-based typing. The prospective study material was composed of cDNA or gDNA derived from T cells, B-cell-depleted T cells, or PBMCs. A de-identified subject ID, COVID-19 status, age in years and sex were almost always included in the sample metadata. Samples came from the ongoing ImmuneRACE study (first 160 participants) plus 1,254 subjects from 6 global collaborators. The repertoires were released in a freely available public database meant as a resource for research on the immune response to SARS-CoV-2. Subjects who had been exposed to COVID-19, were actively infected with it, or had recovered from it provided the deeply sampled blood TCRbeta repertoires that made up the dataset.

The investigation overall reported the following: The amount of clinical and demographic metadata varied by source and participant and was provided uncurated.

CDR1 and CDR2 were assigned from the germline V gene as SGHTA and FQGNSA. The cysteine opens and the phenylalanine closes a CDR3 of 19 amino acids. The DNA shown is the 57-base CDR3, in frame from base 1. Relative to germline, V is missing 3 bases and J is missing 4 bases, with 17 bases of the junction outside any gene match. In the prospective study, participants were roughly 18 to 100 years old, resided in 24 geographic areas of the United States, and were enrolled through a virtual design. In the prospective study, cohorts were assigned on the basis of participant-reported clinical history obtained from a screening survey and a study questionnaire. Recovered participants in ImmuneRACE Cohort 3 were defined by two consecutive negative NP/OP PCR tests, clearance by a healthcare professional, or resolution of symptoms. Each participant in the prospective study had whole blood, serum and a nasopharyngeal or oropharyngeal swab collected by mobile phlebotomists. Prospective study participants could optionally give additional blood draws and questionnaires over an approximately two-month period. Before DNA extraction, blood samples from the prospective study were shipped at room temperature or frozen.

The source of this sequence is a woman younger than 35 who had recovered from COVID-19. The sample consisted of PBMCs or T cells enriched from blood (not recorded which). This receptor chain uses TRBV7-2 and TRBJ1-2; 10 central bases correspond to TRBD1. The sequence in DNA is TGTGCCAGCAGCTTCCCCGGGACAGGGGACCCTTCCAGCGGCTATGGCTACACCTTC. This yields the protein CASSFPGTGDPSSGYGYTF. Where the CDR3 stops, the reference TRBV7-2 and TRBJ1-2 genes take over; the full variable domain is GAGVSQSPSNKVTEKGKDVELRCDPISGHTALYWYRQSLGQGLEFLIYFQGNSAPDKSGLPSDRFSAERTGGSVSTLTIQRTQQEDSAVYLCASSFPGTGDPSSGYGYTFGSGTRLTVV.